This TCR beta chain was sequenced in a study of blood T cell repertoires in COVID-19. About the study: Italy, Spain and the United States were the sources of the convalescent and acute COVID-19 samples. T cells, B-cell-depleted T cells, or PBMCs supplied cDNA or gDNA.

The authors' processing: From reference gene primer amplification, estimates of nucleated cell counts were derived. Profiled with immunoSEQ multiplex PCR; TCRdb holds only in-frame clones, not every one. V and J calls and clone size follow that table, whereas D and trimming were derived from the DNA. The data show more than 85,000 clones, about nine tenths seen once. The sample holds a few counts of this clone. Source material: peripheral blood. This receptor was taken from a woman in her seventies with acute or convalescent COVID-19.

The CDR3 is CASSYRRGAGGELFF. The CDR3 coding sequence is TGTGCCAGCAGCTACCGCAGGGGCGCGGGCGGGGAGCTGTTTTTT. The V gene is TRBV7-9, the J gene TRBJ2-2; possibly TRBD1 for D (6 bases). The length of the CDR3 is 15 residues. Germline CDR1 is SEHNR and CDR2 is FQNEAQ (reference sequence). V lost 4 bases, J lost 7 bases, and 16 bases lay in between.